The source of this TCR beta chain is a study of post-analysis software for immune sequencing data. TCR beta cDNA libraries included unique molecular identifiers. TCRdb used MiXCR to reprocess the PCR reads, holding one entry per CDR3 protein. Of some 190,000 distinct CDR3 sequences in the sample, 25% to 30% were seen once. Study findings and constraints: Normalized Chao1 diversity in multiple sclerosis patients fell significantly below that of controls.

As to this clonotype: Its specificity is not known. A much larger clone sits a single nucleotide away, making a read error possible.

The origin of this receptor is a girl younger than 18 with multiple sclerosis. Sequenced sample: blood.

CDR3 sequence: CASKLGQALQETQFF. As DNA, the CDR3 is TGTGCCAGCAAACTGGGACAGGCCCTCCAAGAGACCCAGTTCTTC. The chain employs TRBV28 and TRBJ2-1; 8 nucleotides align to TRBD1. This CDR3 spans 15 amino acids. Germline V gene data show CDR1 as MDHEN and CDR2 as SYDVKM. V shed 7 bases and J 13 bases; nucleotides not matched to a gene: 18.